These 5 T cell receptor beta chains were sequenced from one sample in a study of CD8+CD57+ T cells in acquired aplastic anemia. Profiling of TCR beta VDJ combinations and CDR3 sequences used genomic DNA as template. TCRdb itself ran the reads through MiXCR, one entry per CDR3 protein. Of 150,000 to 200,000 distinct CDR3 sequences in the sample, around 60% were seen once. The sample was sorted CD4+, CD8+, or CD8+CD57+ T cells (not recorded which) from PBMCs. These receptors were taken from a human donor in good health.

V gene TRBV7-9 combines with J gene TRBJ2-4; the match to TRBD2 covers 9 bases. V lost 5 bases, J lost 8 bases, and 10 bases stayed unmatched. Germline CDR1 reads SEHNR; CDR2 reads FQNEAQ (reference sequence). The CDR3 spans 15 residues. In DNA, the CDR3 is TGTGCCAGCAGCCGGGACCGCGGGAGGGCCCACATTCAGTACTTC. Translated: CASSRDRGRAHIQYF.

Remarks on this clonotype: One end of the junction is discordant with germline, which a read error may explain. The chain is built from TRBV19 and TRBJ1-1; TRBD1 matches 7 bases. Per the germline V gene, CDR1 is LNHDA and CDR2 is SQIVND (reference sequence). CDR3 length: 13 amino acids. Here the CDR3 DNA reads TGTGCCAGTAGTTTGGCAGGGGGTATTGAAGCTCTCTTT. Residues: CASSLAGGIEALF.

The chain has TRBV13 and TRBJ2-1, with 8 positions matching TRBD2. This CDR3 has 16 amino acids. The germline gives CDR1 PRHDT, CDR2 FYEKMQ (reference sequence). V lost 1 base, J lost 9 bases, and 11 bases stayed unmatched. The CDR3 region is CASSLAAGAIKGEQFF. The DNA for the CDR3 is TGTGCCAGCAGCTTAGCAGCGGGAGCTATTAAGGGTGAGCAGTTCTTC.

V is TRBV7-9 and J is TRBJ2-6; D remains unclear. Germline CDR1 SEHNR, CDR2 FQNEAQ (reference sequence). With 7 bases removed from V and 0 bases from J, the gap between germline ends came to 7 bases. The CDR3 is 14 residues long. CDR3 amino acids: CASIMASGANVLTF. CDR3 coding DNA: TGTGCCAGCATCATGGCCTCTGGGGCCAACGTCCTGACTTTC.

V usage is TRBV7-2 and J usage is TRBJ2-5; TRBD1 agrees at 8 bases. V shed 7 bases, J shed 3 bases, and the junction held 10 bases outside the gene matches. This CDR3 has 15 residues. Germline CDR1 is SGHTA and CDR2 is FQGNSA. CDR3 coding DNA: TGTGCCAGCAAGAAGGGCATGACAGGGGAAGAGACCCAGTACTTC. Protein product: CASKKGMTGEETQYF.